The 13 T cell receptor beta chains in this list originate from one sample, sequenced in a study of blood T cells in healthy people across ages. A second roughly 6 to 12 cycle PCR used barcoded and J-beta primers. Each CDR3 protein gets one entry after TCRdb re-called the 5' RACE reads with MiXCR. Here the sample spans about 1.6 million distinct CDR3 sequences, about 35% being singletons. The sample taken for sequencing was blood. The receptors shown here come from a woman between 25 and 40 years old in good health.

Comments on this clonotype: An end of the junction differs from the germline gene, which may be a read error. The chain employs TRBV10-3 and TRBJ1-1; D possibly corresponds to TRBD1 (6 bases). Germline CDR1 and CDR2: ENHRY and SYGVKD. The CDR3 totals 13 residues. The CDR3 protein is CTISSDRPGRAFF. CDR3 coding DNA: TGTACCATCAGTTCCGACAGGCCAGGGAGAGCTTTCTTT.

There are a few counts of this clonotype. This chain links TRBV3-1 with TRBJ2-4; weak D call: TRBD2 (5 bases). Near its end, the DNA agrees better with TRBJ2-5, so the J call may be wrong. This CDR3 has 14 amino acids. The germline V gene encodes CDR1 LGHDT and CDR2 YNNKEL (reference sequence). The CDR3 nucleotides are TGTGCCAGCCGGGATGATGAGCTAGTCGCGACCCAGTACTTC. It specifies CASRDDELVATQYF.

This clonotype has more than one count but fewer than ten. V gene TRBV20-1 combines with J gene TRBJ1-2; D is possibly TRBD1 (6 bases). V shed 7 bases and J shed 4 bases, with 13 bases lying between them. This CDR3 has 12 residues. CDR1 and CDR2 from the germline V gene are DFQATT and SNEGSKA (reference sequence). The CDR3 spells CSDAGGPYGYTF. The CDR3 nucleotides are TGCAGTGACGCCGGGGGCCCCTATGGCTACACCTTC.

A note on this clonotype: At one of its ends the junction is not consistent with the germline gene, which may arise from a read error. This chain connects TRBV9 to TRBJ2-2; 7 positions match TRBD1. Germline CDR1 and CDR2: SGDLS and YYNGEE. This CDR3 has 16 amino acids. The CDR3 protein is CASSVAKNRGPGELFF. In DNA, the CDR3 is TGTGCCAGCAGCGTGGCGAAGAACAGGGGCCCCGGGGAGTTGTTTTTT.

The chain joins TRBV9 to TRBJ1-2; TRBD1 matches 7 bases. This CDR3 has 17 residues. V shed 4 bases, J shed 8 bases, and the junction held 20 bases outside the gene matches. The germline V gene has CDR1 SGDLS and CDR2 YYNGEE. The CDR3 reads CASSLGSRSRTGAGYTF. The CDR3 bases are TGTGCCAGCAGCCTAGGGTCCCGGTCCCGTACAGGGGCCGGCTACACCTTC.

On this clonotype itself: At one of its ends the junction is not consistent with the germline gene, which may arise from a read error. The CDR3 nucleotides are TGTGCCAGCTCGCCGAGGGATGCAGTCAACGAAAAACCGTTTTTT. This translates into CASSPRDAVNEKPFF. V gene TRBV3-1 combines with J gene TRBJ1-4; D is ambiguous. The CDR3 contains 15 residues. The V gene's germline CDR1 is LGHDT and CDR2 YNNKEL (reference sequence).

The table lists this clonotype with many counts. The V call is TRBV27, the J call TRBJ2-5; possibly TRBD1 for D (5 bases). CDR3 size: 15 residues. V was shortened by 4 bases and J by 11 bases, with 23 bases between the two germline ends. The germline gives CDR1 MNHEY, CDR2 SMNVEV (reference sequence). CDR3 in DNA: TGTGCCAGCAGTTACACGGTTGGGGCACCTGAGGATCAGTACTTC. Translated: CASSYTVGAPEDQYF.

The chain combines TRBV7-3 with TRBJ1-2; TRBD1 matches 11 bases. Germline loops: CDR1 SGHTA, CDR2 FQGTGA. With 2 bases clipped from V and 7 bases from J, the junction kept 9 bases outside the gene matches. CDR3 length: 16 residues. The CDR3, as DNA: TGTGCCAGCAGCTTAGACGATGGACAGGGGGCAGGTGGCTACACCTTC. Translated, it gives CASSLDDGQGAGGYTF.

In its sample, this clonotype was seen once. The J gene is TRBJ1-1, the V gene TRBV14; D is unclear. V was shortened by 4 bases and J by 11 bases, with 17 bases between the two germline ends. Per the germline V gene, CDR1 is SGHDN and CDR2 is FVKESK. CDR3 size: 13 residues. The CDR3 nucleotides read TGTGCCAGCAGCCCAAATCCCCGGGCTTGGGCTTTCTTT. Its protein product is CASSPNPRAWAFF. The full variable domain, with the rest looked up from reference TRBV14 and TRBJ1-1, is EAGVTQFPSHSVIEKGQTVTLRCDPISGHDNLYWYRRVMGKEIKFLLHFVKESKQDESGMPNNRFLAERTGGTYSTLKVQPAELEDSGVYFCASSPNPRAWAFFGQGTRLTVV.

This clonotype was recorded only once. A read error may be the cause here, since a much bigger clone is one base away. The rearrangement links TRBV7-9 to TRBJ2-7; possibly TRBD2 for D (6 bases). V was pared by 0 bases and J by 3 bases, with 15 bases between. This CDR3 is built from 16 residues. The germline V gene has CDR1 SEHNR and CDR2 FQNEAQ (reference sequence). CDR3 DNA: TGTGCCAGCAGCTTAGCGCGGGGTAGGACTAACTACGAGCAGTACTTC. It yields the protein CASSLARGRTNYEQYF.

The rearrangement joins TRBV9 to TRBJ2-7; D is perhaps TRBD2 (6 bases). Germline CDR1 and CDR2: SGDLS and YYNGEE. The CDR3 spans 13 residues. Trimming stripped 9 bases from V and 1 base from J, with 14 bases between. In DNA, the CDR3 is TGTGCCACCCTGCGGGATATTTCCTACGAGCAGTACTTC. Translating gives CATLRDISYEQYF.

This clonotype has just a few counts. The V and J genes are TRBV20-1 and TRBJ2-4, with D uncertain. This CDR3 has 14 amino acids. CDR1 is DFQATT, CDR2 SNEGSKA, per germline (reference sequence). The V gene lost 3 bases and the J gene lost 4 bases, with 13 bases spanning the gap. CDR3 DNA: TGCAGTGCTAGCAGTACCGCCGGGAAAAACATTCAGTACTTC. Amino acids: CSASSTAGKNIQYF.

The chain carries TRBV10-3 and TRBJ1-5; D might be TRBD1 (5 bases). The CDR3 is 13 amino acids. Germline CDR1 is ENHRY and CDR2 is SYGVKD. V was cut by 8 bases and J by 0 bases, with 8 bases left in between. Here the CDR3 DNA reads TGTGCCATCGGGGCAGTTAGCAATCAGCCCCAGCATTTT. It yields the protein CAIGAVSNQPQHF.